The 10 T cell receptor beta chains listed next were all sequenced from one sample in a study of blood T cell repertoires in COVID-19. TCRdb keeps only in-frame clones here, not all; method: immunoSEQ multiplex PCR. The sample has 250,000 to 400,000 clones, around 90% seen once. Sample: peripheral blood. Receptor source: a woman in her 30s with COVID-19, enrolled during active disease.

CDR3 DNA sequence: TGTGCCAGCAGTTTCGGGACAGGGAGTCAGCCCCAGCATTTT. Translating it yields CASSFGTGSQPQHF. V is TRBV28 and J is TRBJ1-5; 9 positions match TRBD1. The germline V gene encodes CDR1 MDHEN and CDR2 SYDVKM. Trimming removed 3 bases from V and 6 bases from J; junction bases left unmatched: 3. The CDR3 contains 14 residues.

This clone was seen just once. The chain couples TRBV7-3 to TRBJ1-1; 8 bases agree with TRBD1. CDR1 is SGHTA, CDR2 FQGTGA, per germline. V was clipped by 3 bases and J by 0 bases; unmatched bases: 3. The CDR3 is 15 residues long. For the CDR3, the DNA is TGTGCCAGCAGCTTGGCAGGGGGCATGAACACTGAAGCTTTCTTT. This encodes CASSLAGGMNTEAFF. The full variable domain, rest sourced from reference TRBV7-3 and TRBJ1-1, is GAGVSQTPSNKVTEKGKYVELRCDPISGHTALYWYRQSLGQGPEFLIYFQGTGAADDSGLPNDRFFAVRPEGSVSTLKIQRTERGDSAVYLCASSLAGGMNTEAFFGQGTRLTVV.

CDR3 bases: TGCAGTGCTAGTGGGCTAGCGGGTCGAGAGACCCAGTACTTC. Amino acid sequence: CSASGLAGRETQYF. J is TRBJ2-5 and V is TRBV20-1; 8 positions match TRBD2. Germline V gene lookup returns CDR1 DFQATT and CDR2 SNEGSKA (reference sequence). V lost 3 bases and J lost 4; bases outside the gene matches: 7. The CDR3 contains 14 residues.

The rearrangement links TRBV30 to TRBJ2-7, with D uncertain. This CDR3 comprises 14 residues. CDR1 and CDR2 (germline): GTSNPN, SVGIG (reference sequence). V was trimmed by 2 bases and J by 0 bases, leaving 11 bases between them. The DNA of the CDR3 is TGTGCCTGGAGTCAAGACTTGAGCTCCTACGAGCAGTACTTC. As protein: CAWSQDLSSYEQYF.

The gene calls are TRBV12-3 or TRBV12-4 and TRBJ2-1; unclear D gene. The length of the CDR3 is 13 residues. The V end was cut by 7 bases, the J end by 1 base, with 8 bases between. The DNA of the CDR3 is TGTGCCAGCACAACGGTTTCCTACAATGAGCAGTTCTTC. Translation: CASTTVSYNEQFF.

The CDR3 DNA follows: TGTGCCAGTAGTATAGATTTCGGGACAGGACAATACACTGAAGCTTTCTTT. Translated: CASSIDFGTGQYTEAFF. J is TRBJ1-1 and V is TRBV19; 8 bases align to TRBD1. The CDR3 length is 17 residues. The trim removed 0 bases at V and 3 bases at J, leaving 9 bases unmatched. The germline CDR1 and CDR2 sequences are LNHDA and SQIVND (reference sequence).

The CDR3 loop is CTSSHFGQGVEQYF. DNA for the CDR3: TGCACCAGCAGCCATTTCGGACAGGGTGTCGAGCAGTACTTC. The chain uses TRBV1 and TRBJ2-7; the table's D call of TRBD1 was not tested on the DNA. TRBV1 has pseudogene status. The CDR3 consists of 14 residues.

This clone has only one observation. This sequence joins TRBV11-2 and TRBJ2-3, with TRBD2 identical over 13 bases. This CDR3 spans 16 amino acids. The V gene's germline CDR1 is SGHAT and CDR2 FQNNGV. V lost 5 bases to trimming and J lost 4 bases; unmatched junction nucleotides: 6. The CDR3 nucleotides read TGTGCCAGCAGCCCGGGGACTAGCGGGACCGCAGATACGCAGTATTTT. Its translation is CASSPGTSGTADTQYF.

This rearrangement joins TRBV30 to TRBJ2-3, with 7 bases aligning to TRBD2. The CDR3 consists of 14 residues. Losses at the gene ends were 3 bases for V and 2 bases for J; bases not matched to a gene: 5. Germline assignment: CDR1 GTSNPN and CDR2 SVGIG (reference sequence). The CDR3 sequence is CAWRGGTITDTQYF. The CDR3 region has the DNA TGTGCCTGGAGGGGAGGGACTATCACAGATACGCAGTATTTT.

This chain joins TRBV30 and TRBJ2-5, with TRBD1 identical over 9 bases. V lost 3 bases and J lost 5; bases outside the gene matches: 7. This CDR3 comprises 14 residues. CDR1 is GTSNPN and CDR2 is SVGIG in the germline V gene (reference sequence). The CDR3 loop is CAWSVGTGMETQYF. CDR3 DNA: TGTGCCTGGAGCGTCGGGACAGGGATGGAGACCCAGTACTTC.